In this sample, the clone carrying this T cell receptor beta chain turned up many times. The antigen is undetermined. This specimen comes from a study of early T cells in non-severe SARS-CoV-2 infection. On the study more broadly: Unsorted whole blood bulk RNA was sequenced, with unpaired chains.

cDNA molecules, individually, were tagged with unique molecular identifiers. TCRdb analysed the 5' RACE reads with MiXCR anew, one entry per CDR3 protein. The sample lists tens of thousands of distinct CDR3 sequences; 14% were seen once. Findings and caveats of the study: Using VDJdb, the matching emphasized anti-spike CD8 responses while missing private and CD4 specificities.

This CDR3 has 15 residues. With 1 base removed from V and 8 bases from J, the gap between germline ends came to 11 bases. CDR1 is KGHDR and CDR2 is SFDVKD in the germline V gene. The sequence was collected from an adult who was a healthcare worker with PCR-confirmed SARS-CoV-2 infection or an uninfected control (not recorded which). The sequenced sample consisted of whole blood. The genes are TRBV24-1 and TRBJ1-6; D is unresolved. The CDR3 loop reads CATSDLSPSHSPLHF. CDR3 bases: TGTGCCACCAGTGATTTATCCCCGAGTCATTCACCCCTCCACTTT.